This T cell receptor beta chain was profiled in a study of prognosis after radiotherapy for stage I lung cancer. On the study more broadly: Participants consisted of stage I non-small cell lung cancer patients, who were enrolled between April 2018 and January 2019.

Using two-round multiplex PCR, the authors amplified TCR beta CDR3 from genomic DNA. Amplification in first-round PCR relied on primers specific to each TRBV and TRBJ gene. TCRdb re-analysed the multiplex PCR reads in MiXCR, keeping a single row per CDR3 protein. Of about 20,000 distinct CDR3 sequences in the sample, 44% are singletons; the top ten hold more than 35%. General observations from the study: Some patients went on to develop distant metastases. Their Shannon entropy after stereotactic body radiation therapy was lower, and its change from baseline was also lower.

This clonotype occurred many times. Antigen: not known. V shed 0 bases and J shed 3 bases, with 9 bases lying between them. Germline V gene lookup returns CDR1 SGHNT and CDR2 YYREEE (reference sequence). The CDR3 contains 14 residues. Sequenced here: PBMCs, sampled before or after stereotactic body radiation therapy (not recorded which). The source of this sequence is a donor over 45 with non-small cell lung cancer. The genes are TRBV5-4 and TRBJ2-5; D gene ambiguous. In DNA form, the CDR3 reads TGTGCCAGCAGCTTGGGAGTTGGCGAAGAGACCCAGTACTTC. Amino acid sequence: CASSLGVGEETQYF.